The rows below give T cell receptor beta chains drawn from one sample of a study of OX40 agonist ivuxolimab in advanced cancers. Produced via immunoSEQ multiplex PCR; TCRdb's table is partial and in-frame only. This sample has approximately 18,000 clones, with roughly 86% found just once. The specimen comprised CD4+ or CD8+ T cells sorted from blood, sampled in a trial of the OX40 agonist ivuxolimab. These receptors all stem from an adult with an advanced solid tumor such as melanoma, head and neck, liver or kidney cancer. The CDR3 runs from the conserved cysteine through the conserved F or W. D genes are given only for firm matches. Not all rows give a size; the values are once, few, many and, for expanded clones, a class.

v_gene	abundance	d_gene	j_gene	CDR3nt	CDR3aa
TRBV7-6	once	.	TRBJ2-1	TGTGCCAGCACCCCAGGGGTAACCTCCTACAATGAGCAGTTCTTC	CASTPGVTSYNEQFF
TRBV2	.	TRBD1	TRBJ1-5	TGTGCCAGCAGTCGCCGGGACAGGGGGGACCAGCCCCAGCATTTT	CASSRRDRGDQPQHF
TRBV9	.	.	TRBJ1-6	TGTGCCAGCAGCCTCACCCCCCGAGATTCACCCCTCCACTTT	CASSLTPRDSPLHF
TRBV4-3	few	.	TRBJ2-1	TGCGCCAGCAGCCCCGGTTATATTGGGAATGAGCAGTTCTTC	CASSPGYIGNEQFF
TRBV5-1	.	.	TRBJ2-7	TGCGCCAGCAGCTGGGCGGGCCGCTCCTACGAGCAGTACTTC	CASSWAGRSYEQYF
TRBV4-2	.	TRBD1	TRBJ1-6	TGTGCCAGCAGCCAAGGTGGGGGACAGCGTTCGTCCCTCCACTTT	CASSQGGGQRSSLHF
TRBV7-9	.	.	TRBJ1-6	TGTGCCAGCAGCTCGGGGGACTCACCCCTCCACTTT	CASSSGDSPLHF
TRBV7-2	.	.	TRBJ2-7	TGTGCCAGCAGCTTAGTCGTGTTCGGGCCCTCCAACGAGCAGTACTTC	CASSLVVFGPSNEQYF
TRBV6-1	.	TRBD1	TRBJ2-7	TGTGCCAGCCGGACAGGGGTCCACGAGCAGTACTTC	CASRTGVHEQYF
TRBV4-2	.	TRBD1	TRBJ2-7	TGTGCCAGCAGCCAAGCTGGGGGACAGGGGGAGTACGAGCAGTACTTC	CASSQAGGQGEYEQYF
TRBV11-2	.	TRBD2	TRBJ2-1	TGTGCCAGCAGCCAGCCGGGACTAGCGGGCTCCTACAATGAGCAGTTCTTC	CASSQPGLAGSYNEQFF
TRBV7-6	.	.	TRBJ1-3	TGTGCCAGCAGTCCACAGGGAACCTCTGGAAACACCATATATTTT	CASSPQGTSGNTIYF
TRBV18	.	.	TRBJ1-1	TGTGCCAGCTCACCCACAGGGTATTTTGGGAACACTGAAGCTTTCTTT	CASSPTGYFGNTEAFF
TRBV5-5	.	TRBD1	TRBJ2-1	TGTGCCAGCAGCTCGGACAGGGTGAATGAGCAGTTCTTC	CASSSDRVNEQFF
TRBV28	.	.	TRBJ2-7	TGTGCCATCTACGGAGGTCGGGTTTTCTACGAGCAGTACTTC	CAIYGGRVFYEQYF
TRBV5-8	once	.	TRBJ2-1	TGTGCCAGCAGCCTCGGGACCGGCAGCTCCTACAATGAGCAGTTCTTC	CASSLGTGSSYNEQFF
TRBV2	.	.	TRBJ2-1	TGTGCCAGCACTACATATAACAATGAGCAGTTCTTC	CASTTYNNEQFF
TRBV25-1	.	.	TRBJ2-7	TGTGCCAGCAGTGAACCGAGCCGTAGTCGGGTGTACTTC	CASSEPSRSRVYF
TRBV5-1	.	TRBD1	TRBJ2-7	TGCGCCAGCAGTTGGGGACAGGGAGCCTACGAGCAGTACTTC	CASSWGQGAYEQYF
TRBV7-9	.	.	TRBJ2-5	TGTGCCAGCAGCTTAGGGACAGCCGAGACCCAGTACTTC	CASSLGTAETQYF
TRBV27	.	TRBD2	TRBJ2-7	TGTGCCAGCAGTTTCACGAAGGGGAGGGTAGTCTTC	CASSFTKGRVVF
TRBV5-4	.	.	TRBJ2-7	TGTGCCAGCAGCAGAACCGGGACGCCTTCCTACGAGCAGTACTTC	CASSRTGTPSYEQYF
TRBV5-4	few	TRBD2	TRBJ2-2	TGTGCCAGCAGAAGCGGGAGATCCGGGGAGCTGTTTTTT	CASRSGRSGELFF
TRBV4-2	.	TRBD1	TRBJ1-2	TGTGCCAGCAGCCAAGGGGTTAATACAGGGGCTAACTATGGCTACACCTTC	CASSQGVNTGANYGYTF
TRBV29-1	.	TRBD1	TRBJ2-1	TGCAGCGTTATGACAGGGGCGCGAGTCGGTGAGCAGTTCTTC	CSVMTGARVGEQFF
TRBV14	.	TRBD1	TRBJ1-2	TGTGCCAGCAGCCGAGGGACAGTGAGTAACTATGGCTACACCTTC	CASSRGTVSNYGYTF
TRBV10-3	.	.	TRBJ1-3	TGTGCCGTTGGGACGCCGTCAGTTGGAAACACCATATATTTT	CAVGTPSVGNTIYF
TRBV7-2	few	TRBD1	TRBJ2-3	TGTGCCAGCAGCTTCACAGGGGATGTGTTGGATACGCAGTATTTT	CASSFTGDVLDTQYF
TRBV6-5	.	.	TRBJ2-2	TGTGCCAGCAGACAGGACACCGGGGAGCTGTTTTTT	CASRQDTGELFF
TRBV7-2	.	TRBD1	TRBJ2-7	TGTGCCAGCAGCCAAGGGGGCGGTTCCTACGAGCAGTACTTC	CASSQGGGSYEQYF
TRBV28	.	TRBD1	TRBJ1-1	TGTGCCAGCAGTTTCCCCACGAGGGGGCGGAACACTGAAGCTTTCTTT	CASSFPTRGRNTEAFF
TRBV28	medium-sized	TRBD1	TRBJ1-5	TGTGCCAGCAGTTCTCCGGGACAGGGACATCAGCCCCAGCATTTT	CASSSPGQGHQPQHF
TRBV15	.	.	TRBJ2-5	TGTGCCACCAGCAGAGACAGGGTAGGCCAAGAGACCCAGTACTTC	CATSRDRVGQETQYF
TRBV27	.	.	TRBJ1-1	TGTGCCAGCAGTTTCCCCGGGGATACTGAAGCTTTCTTT	CASSFPGDTEAFF
TRBV7-3	few	TRBD2	TRBJ2-3	TGTGCCAGCAGCTCTACCCCCCTAGCGGGAGGCCCAGATACGCAGTATTTT	CASSSTPLAGGPDTQYF
TRBV6-5	.	.	TRBJ2-3	TGTGCCACCAACCCGGGAACAGATACGCAGTATTTT	CATNPGTDTQYF
TRBV27	few	.	TRBJ1-6	TGTGCCAGCTCCATTCCGAATTCACCCCTCCACTTT	CASSIPNSPLHF
TRBV6-1	.	.	TRBJ1-6	TGTGCCAGTAGTGACCCTTATAGACCCCTCCACTTT	CASSDPYRPLHF
TRBV5-6	.	TRBD2	TRBJ2-1	TGTGCCAGCAGCTTGGAGGGACTAGCCAATGAGCAGTTCTTC	CASSLEGLANEQFF
TRBV30	.	TRBD2	TRBJ2-1	TGTGCCTGGAATAGCGGGAGGATGCCTAGCTCCTACAATGAGCAGTTCTTC	CAWNSGRMPSSYNEQFF
TRBV5-5	.	.	TRBJ2-7	TGTGCCAGCAGCTTCCAACCAAGGTCAGGCGATACCTACGAGCAGTACTTC	CASSFQPRSGDTYEQYF
TRBV14	few	.	TRBJ2-3	TGTGCCAGCAGCCGCCAGCTTAGCACAGATACGCAGTATTTT	CASSRQLSTDTQYF
TRBV19	.	TRBD1	TRBJ2-2	TGTGCCAGTAGTAGGGGTCGACAGGGGCGAGCTAACACCGGGGAGCTGTTTTTT	CASSRGRQGRANTGELFF
TRBV7-9	.	.	TRBJ1-2	TGTGCCAGCAGATCTCGGACATCGACCTCCTACACCTTC	CASRSRTSTSYTF
TRBV9	few	.	TRBJ2-1	TGTGCCAGCAGCGTAGAACTACTCAATGAGCAGTTCTTC	CASSVELLNEQFF
TRBV4-2	.	.	TRBJ1-5	TGTGCCAGCAGCCAACCATTAAAGGCGGGGGGGACGGGTCAGCCCCAGCATTTT	CASSQPLKAGGTGQPQHF
TRBV19	.	.	TRBJ1-1	TGTGCCAGTAGTGGGGCCAAGAGGACTGAAGCTTTCTTT	CASSGAKRTEAFF
TRBV6-6	.	.	TRBJ2-2	TGTGCCAGCAGCCCCATTAGAGACGGGGAGCTGTTTTTT	CASSPIRDGELFF
TRBV5-6	.	.	TRBJ1-1	TGTGCCAGCAGCTTCGAAGGCCTGAACACTGAAGCTTTCTTT	CASSFEGLNTEAFF
TRBV9	.	.	TRBJ2-7	TGTGCCAGCAGCGTAGGTATACGCTACGAGCAGTACTTC	CASSVGIRYEQYF
TRBV7-6	.	TRBD2	TRBJ2-1	TGTGCCAGCAGCTTACGGGCGGGAGGGCCGAAGAATGAGCAGTTCTTC	CASSLRAGGPKNEQFF